This T cell receptor (beta chain) was retrieved from a study of CD8+CD57+ T cells in acquired aplastic anemia. Study overall: The average for DNA from sorted CD4+ and CD8+ cells was 3 to 4 ug. Roughly 10.8 million reads were obtained on average for healthy donor CD4+ cells.

General study findings and limits: Simpson's diversity of CD8+ cells was not significantly different in patients compared with controls. Patients and controls shared twenty-nine CD8+ CDR3 sequences.

Germline CDR1 reads MNHEY; CDR2 reads SVGAGI. The CDR3 extends over 15 amino acids. Trimming shortened V by 2 bases and J by 5 bases, and 13 bases separated the two germline ends. This clonotype was seen ten or more times. Its antigen remains unknown. CDR3 and TCR beta VDJ profiling relied on a genomic DNA template. TCRdb reanalysed the reads using MiXCR and keeps one entry per CDR3 protein. The data hold about 160,000 distinct CDR3 sequences, with approximately 40% observed a single time. Sequences were obtained from sorted CD4+, CD8+, or CD8+CD57+ T cells (not recorded which) from PBMCs. The receptor was derived from a human donor in good health. The chain is built from TRBV6-5 and TRBJ2-1, with D possibly TRBD2 on 6 matching bases. The CDR3 reads CASSYDPGVNNEQFF. The CDR3 bases are TGTGCCAGCAGTTACGACCCGGGAGTGAACAATGAGCAGTTCTTC.